This T cell receptor beta chain was observed in a study of T cell responses to AZD1222 COVID-19 vaccine. This table comes from immunoSEQ multiplex PCR, and its TCRdb copy is limited to in-frame clones, with some not included. The sample includes over 200,000 clones, about 94% seen only once; the top ten take 1.7%. Trimming shortened V by 2 bases and J by 5 bases, and 4 bases separated the two germline ends. This CDR3 is built from 11 residues. The study, taken as a whole, reports: Most donors were white British and more were female, and clonal diversity was possibly underestimated. Repertoire sampling happened only post peak T cell response.

About this clone itself: The antigen is undetermined.

Sequences were derived from peripheral blood, sampled 28 days after the second dose of the MenACWY control vaccine. The gene calls are TRBV12-3 or TRBV12-4 and TRBJ2-7; D unclear. This TCR came from an adult who received the MenACWY meningococcal vaccine as a control. The CDR3 sequence is CASSLQDEQYF. The CDR3 nucleotides are TGTGCCAGCAGTTTACAGGACGAGCAGTACTTC.